One T cell receptor (beta chain) is described in this entry. This clonotype has just a few counts. The specificity of this receptor is unknown. There are no base qualities to consult, and no much larger clone falls within one base. The data belong to a study (dated by TCRdb to between 2014 and 2016). Background for the entire study: The study examined whether tumor-infiltrating Tregs in breast cancer are drawn from blood Tregs or arise in situ by conversion from other CD4+ T cell subsets.

To purify naive CD4+ T cells, the Miltenyi Naive CD4+ T Cell Isolation kit was used, and CD25 microbeads served to deplete Tregs. Tregs, naive and memory CD4+ T cells from tumor, blood and ipsilateral draining lymph nodes of five breast cancer patients underwent full-length TCR alpha and beta sequencing. Tumor tissue, along with lymph nodes from ipsilateral axillary dissection, was perfused with PBS, minced, and then digested using collagenase I and hyaluronidase. FACS confirmed that the sorted cell populations were more than 90% pure. Full-length TCR variable regions were amplified by 5' RACE PCR with constant-region reverse primers, and semi-nested PCR with Nested Universal Primer A was subsequently performed. Using the ReliaPrep RNA Cell Miniprep System, total RNA was extracted, and the SMARTer RACE 5'/3' Kit was then used to reverse transcribe the RNA into 5'RACE-ready cDNA. Full-length TCR alpha and beta libraries were barcoded with multiplex adaptors and sequenced on an Illumina MiSeq. The authors processed their data as follows. For each of nine subset-tissue groups, sequencing data from the five patients were combined, and the groups were compared by unsupervised clustering of TCR gene usage. Repertoire similarity was calculated with the Morisita-Horn index, weighting shared sequences by their contribution to each repertoire. Using fastp at Q25 and MiXCR, TCRdb reprocessed the public reads and kept productive beta chains. For every CDR3 protein sequence, its rows merge into one entry that carries the most common genes and DNA. TCRdb assigned the V and J calls; the authors' analysis was not used. The table for this sample lists 40,000 to 65,000 distinct CDR3 sequences; roughly 22% of them were counted only once. The ten largest account for approximately 3.3% of the sample.

Looking up the germline V gene yields CDR1 MNHEY and CDR2 SVGAGI. Between the V and J ends, shortened by 0 bases and 6 bases respectively, the junction contains 18 bases. The CDR3 spans 16 residues, from the cysteine through the phenylalanine. The read is trimmed to its CDR3 DNA, 48 bases read in frame from base 1. Beyond this particular receptor, the publication reports: Tumor-infiltrating Treg TCR alpha and beta sequences overlapped most with tumor naive CD4+ T cells, then with blood naive CD4+ T cells. The TCR gene usage of tumor memory CD4+ T cells clustered together with blood and lymph node memory CD4+ cells and with lymph node naive CD4+ cells. The larger-cohort validation was restricted to a single TCR beta V-J rearrangement rather than whole repertoires.

The material sequenced was tumor-infiltrating naive CD4+ T cells sorted from the breast tumor. The meaning of the sample's cell subset or site label: naive CD4+ T cells, CD4+CD45RA+CD25-. The sequence was obtained from a female donor with breast cancer. The rearranged segments are TRBV6-5 and TRBJ2-7; the D gene could be TRBD1 or TRBD2, each one agreeing over 5 bases. The sequence in DNA is TGTGCCAGCAGTTACTCCCTCTTCGGGACGAGGAGCGAGCAGTACTTC. It is translated as CASSYSLFGTRSEQYF.